This T cell receptor beta chain was found in a study of OX40 agonist ivuxolimab in advanced cancers. The study's findings and limits: Average numbers of expanded clones were greater in CD8+ T cells than in CD4+.

Profiling relied on immunoSEQ multiplex PCR, and the TCRdb table lists in-frame clones only, not all of them. The sample holds about 150,000 clones, around 94% seen once. Collection of blood occurred at baseline, at cycle 4 day 1, and at cycle 7 day 1. This clone has just a few counts. Antigen unknown. CDR3 length equals 13 residues. V was clipped by 3 bases and J by 10 bases, with 11 bases between them. CDR1 is SGHKS and CDR2 is YYEKEE in the germline V gene (reference sequence). This sample comprised CD4+ or CD8+ T cells sorted from blood, obtained in a trial of the OX40 agonist ivuxolimab. This rearrangement joins TRBV5-5 to TRBJ1-6; D unclear. The source of this sequence is an adult with an advanced solid tumor such as melanoma, head and neck, liver or kidney cancer. CDR3 DNA: TGTGCCAGCAGCTCGTACCAGGAATCACCCCTCCACTTT. This sequence encodes CASSSYQESPLHF.